This TCR beta chain is from a study of T cell changes during pregnancy in multiple sclerosis. This clone was seen only once. This CDR3 has 16 residues. The protocol was immunoSEQ multiplex PCR, while the TCRdb copy is restricted to in-frame clones and leaves out a portion. Among 60,000 or so clones, roughly 92% were seen once, and the ten largest hold about 0.9%. Sequenced here: peripheral blood, sampled in the first trimester of pregnancy. The receptor was isolated from a female donor with multiple sclerosis, enrolled in a pregnancy study. The J gene is TRBJ2-1, the V gene TRBV21-1; TRBD1 reflects the table's D call only, with no check against the DNA. TRBV21-1 is a listed pseudogene. The CDR3 DNA reads TGTGCCAGCAGCACCCAAAGACAGGGTAGCCACAATGAGCAGTTCTTC. It is translated as CASSTQRQGSHNEQFF.